This T cell receptor beta chain was sequenced in a study of spatial heterogeneity in lung cancer. Study-level findings and limits: Compared with follow-up, resection was when ubiquitous expanded tumor TCRs appeared in blood more.

This clonotype is termed medium-sized (0.01 to 0.1%). The antigen is undetermined. As to time point: sample taken at primary tumor resection. Whole RNA, isolated from tumor, nontumor lung or frozen PBMC, was sequenced without prior sorting. TCRdb itself ran the 5' RACE reads through MiXCR, one entry per CDR3 protein. Among about 12,000 distinct CDR3 sequences listed, 14% were seen once. CDR1 is DFQATT, CDR2 SNEGSKA, per germline (reference sequence). This CDR3 has 18 amino acids. The trim removed 0 bases at V and 4 bases at J, leaving 12 bases unmatched. The material sequenced was PBMCs, taken at surgery. The source of this sequence is a female donor with early-stage non-small cell lung cancer. The chain has TRBV20-1 and TRBJ2-3, with 11 bases identical to TRBD2. This chain's CDR3 is CSARDPRELAGGSDTQYF. The CDR3 region has the DNA TGCAGTGCTAGAGACCCCAGGGAGCTAGCGGGGGGCTCAGATACGCAGTATTTT.